This T cell receptor beta chain was captured in a study of cytomegalovirus exposure and HLA in healthy donors. Study information: According to later analysis, the same platform produced the roughly 120 validation and several hundred first-cohort repertoires.

This table comes from immunoSEQ multiplex PCR, and its TCRdb copy is limited to in-frame clones, with some not included. This table holds tens of thousands of clones, 80% to 95% found once. Germline V gene data show CDR1 as SGHDT and CDR2 as YYEEEE. The CDR3 loop spans 14 amino acids. With 3 bases removed from V and 7 bases from J, the gap between germline ends came to 17 bases. These donors were members of the roughly 120-subject validation cohort, a group separate from the roughly 670-subject first cohort. General study findings and limits: Rare TCR sequences dominated, though some public TCRs recurred in many donors. Investigators reported 150 to 200 TCR beta chains as tied to cytomegalovirus.

A note on this clone: The antigen remains unidentified.

The V gene is TRBV5-6, the J gene TRBJ2-7; D not certain. This clonotype originated in a man between 18 and 29 years old in good health and CMV-seropositive. Input material: PBMCs. CDR3 amino acids: CASSSNPVPREQYF. The CDR3 nucleotides read TGTGCCAGCAGCTCGAATCCAGTTCCTAGAGAGCAGTACTTC.